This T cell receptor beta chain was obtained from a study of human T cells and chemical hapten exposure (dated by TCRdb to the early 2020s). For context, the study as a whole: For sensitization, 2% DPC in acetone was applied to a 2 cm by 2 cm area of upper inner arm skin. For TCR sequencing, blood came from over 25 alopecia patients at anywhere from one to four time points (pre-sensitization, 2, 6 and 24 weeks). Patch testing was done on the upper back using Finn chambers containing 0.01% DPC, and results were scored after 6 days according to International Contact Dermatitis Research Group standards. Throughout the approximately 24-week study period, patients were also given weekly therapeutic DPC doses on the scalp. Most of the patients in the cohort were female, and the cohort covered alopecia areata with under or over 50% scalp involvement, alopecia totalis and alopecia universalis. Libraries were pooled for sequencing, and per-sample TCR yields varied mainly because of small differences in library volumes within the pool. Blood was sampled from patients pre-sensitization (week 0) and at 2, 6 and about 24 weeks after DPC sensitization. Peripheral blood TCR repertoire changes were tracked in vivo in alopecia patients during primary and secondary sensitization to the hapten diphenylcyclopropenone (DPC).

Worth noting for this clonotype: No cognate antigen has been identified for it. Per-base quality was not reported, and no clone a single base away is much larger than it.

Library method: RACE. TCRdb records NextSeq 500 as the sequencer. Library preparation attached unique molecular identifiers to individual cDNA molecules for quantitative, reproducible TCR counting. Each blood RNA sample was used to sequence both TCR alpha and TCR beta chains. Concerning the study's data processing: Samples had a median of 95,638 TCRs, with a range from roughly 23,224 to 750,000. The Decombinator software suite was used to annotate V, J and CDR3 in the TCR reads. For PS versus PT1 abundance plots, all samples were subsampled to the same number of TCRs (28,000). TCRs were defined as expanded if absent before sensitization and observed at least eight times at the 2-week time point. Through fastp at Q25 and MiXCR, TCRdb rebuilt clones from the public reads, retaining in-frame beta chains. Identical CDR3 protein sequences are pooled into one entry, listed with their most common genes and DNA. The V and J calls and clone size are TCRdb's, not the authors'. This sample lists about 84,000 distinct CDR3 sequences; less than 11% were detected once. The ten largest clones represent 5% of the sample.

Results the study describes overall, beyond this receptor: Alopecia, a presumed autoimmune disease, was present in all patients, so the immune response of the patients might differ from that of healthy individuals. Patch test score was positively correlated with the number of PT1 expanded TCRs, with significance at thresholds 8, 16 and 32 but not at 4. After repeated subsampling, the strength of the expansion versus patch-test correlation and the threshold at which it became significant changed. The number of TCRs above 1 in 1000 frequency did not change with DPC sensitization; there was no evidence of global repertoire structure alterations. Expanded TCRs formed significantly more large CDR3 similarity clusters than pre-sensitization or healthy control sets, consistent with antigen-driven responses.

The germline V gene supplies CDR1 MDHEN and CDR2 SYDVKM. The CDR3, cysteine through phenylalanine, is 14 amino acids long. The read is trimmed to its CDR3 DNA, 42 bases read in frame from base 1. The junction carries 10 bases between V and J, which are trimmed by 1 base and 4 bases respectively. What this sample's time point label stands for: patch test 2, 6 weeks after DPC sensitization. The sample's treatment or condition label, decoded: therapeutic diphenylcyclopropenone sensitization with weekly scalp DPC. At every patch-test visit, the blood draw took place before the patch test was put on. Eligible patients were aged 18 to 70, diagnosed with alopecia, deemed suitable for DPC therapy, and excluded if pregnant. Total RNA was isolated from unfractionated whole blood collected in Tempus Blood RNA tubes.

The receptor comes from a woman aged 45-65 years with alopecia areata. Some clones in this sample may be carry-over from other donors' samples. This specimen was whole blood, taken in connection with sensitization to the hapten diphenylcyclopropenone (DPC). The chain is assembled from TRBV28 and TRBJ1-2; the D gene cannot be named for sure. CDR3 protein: CASSLSRLSYGYTF. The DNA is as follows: TGTGCCAGCAGTTTATCCCGCCTATCCTATGGCTACACCTTC.